Presented here are 5 T cell receptor beta chains from one specimen sequenced in a study of T cell changes during pregnancy in multiple sclerosis. Sequencing used immunoSEQ multiplex PCR; TCRdb keeps in-frame clones, though not all of them. The sample records fewer than 90,000 clones, about 93% being singletons. Specimen: peripheral blood, collected in the first trimester of pregnancy. Receptors originate from a female donor with multiple sclerosis, enrolled in a pregnancy study.

The gene calls are TRBV25-1 and TRBJ1-1, with 7 bases identical to TRBD1. Germline V gives CDR1 MGHDK, CDR2 SYGVNS. V gave up 6 bases and J gave up 1 base; unmatched junction bases: 5. The CDR3 runs 14 residues. The CDR3 spells CASRVGQPNTEAFF. For the CDR3, the DNA is TGTGCCAGCAGAGTGGGACAGCCGAACACTGAAGCTTTCTTT.

The chain carries TRBV11-2 and TRBJ1-1, with D possibly TRBD1 on 5 matching bases. Germline V gene sequence: CDR1 SGHAT, CDR2 FQNNGV. This CDR3 has 13 residues. Trimming removed 6 bases from V and 0 bases from J, with 8 bases in between. The CDR3 region has the DNA TGTGCCAGCAGGACAGTTATGAACACTGAAGCTTTCTTT. Translation gives CASRTVMNTEAFF.

This chain joins TRBV5-1 and TRBJ2-7, with TRBD2 matching over 14 bases. CDR3 length: 18 amino acids. V shed 0 bases and J 6 bases; nucleotides not matched to a gene: 11. Germline V gene data show CDR1 as SGHRS and CDR2 as YFSETQ. CDR3: CASSLGLAGGPSSLEQYF. The CDR3 nucleotides read TGCGCCAGCAGCTTGGGACTAGCGGGAGGGCCAAGTAGTCTCGAGCAGTACTTC.

The count of this clone is one. The gene calls are TRBV29-1 and TRBJ2-7, with 11 nucleotides matching TRBD2. The CDR3 covers 16 residues. The germline CDR1 and CDR2 sequences are SQVTM and ANQGSEA. Germline trimming cut 2 bases from V and 9 bases from J; bases unmatched to any gene: 15. Here the CDR3 reads CSVETLAGEGVFRQYF. Written as DNA, the CDR3 is TGCAGCGTTGAAACACTAGCGGGAGAGGGGGTCTTTCGGCAGTACTTC.

This chain uses TRBV2 with TRBJ2-7, with a weak D call TRBD1 (5 bases). The CDR3 totals 15 residues. Looked up from germline, CDR1 is SNHLY and CDR2 is FYNNEI. V was pared by 5 bases and J by 9 bases, with 23 bases between. Here the CDR3 reads CASSTRNLGVDLQYF. CDR3 DNA sequence: TGTGCCAGCAGTACCCGGAACTTAGGGGTTGACTTGCAGTACTTC.